Below are 7 T cell receptor beta chains sequenced from a single sample in a study of blood T cell repertoires in COVID-19. This table comes from immunoSEQ multiplex PCR, and its TCRdb copy is limited to in-frame clones, with some not included. The data contain 100,000 or so clones, about 81% of them singletons. Sequenced material: peripheral blood. These receptors were taken from a man in his sixties with acute or convalescent COVID-19.

This clone was detected a few times. This chain joins TRBV19 and TRBJ1-5; D is ambiguous. Trimming took 8 bases from V and 0 from J, leaving 5 bases between them. Germline lookup yields CDR1 LNHDA and CDR2 SQIVND (reference sequence). This CDR3 spans 12 amino acids. The DNA for the CDR3 is TGTGCCAGTCGGTTTAGCAATCAGCCCCAGCATTTT. Translating it yields CASRFSNQPQHF.

The rearrangement joins TRBV29-1 to TRBJ2-3; 7 bases map to TRBD2. Germline V gives CDR1 SQVTM, CDR2 ANQGSEA. The ends lost 4 bases at V and 1 base at J; junction bases unmatched: 2. The CDR3 extends over 13 amino acids. CDR3 protein: CSVVSGGTDTQYF. CDR3 in DNA: TGCAGCGTTGTCAGCGGGGGCACAGATACGCAGTATTTT.

As to this clone: It may be a read error: a sequence one base away is much more abundant. V is TRBV6-5 and J is TRBJ1-1; D is uncertain. The V end was cut by 7 bases, the J end by 0 bases, with 3 bases between. This CDR3 region has 11 residues. CDR1 and CDR2 from the germline V gene are MNHEY and SVGAGI. This CDR3 is CASKLNTEAFF. DNA of the CDR3: TGTGCCAGCAAGCTGAACACTGAAGCTTTCTTT.

This clone has only a few counts. This chain joins TRBV18 and TRBJ1-6, with D perhaps TRBD1 (5 bases). The germline V and J ends were trimmed by 1 base and 7 bases, with 14 bases remaining between them. This CDR3 region has 16 residues. Germline CDR1 is KGHSH and CDR2 is LQKENI. CDR3 residues: CASSPQEPGWNSPLHF. CDR3 bases: TGTGCCAGCTCACCACAAGAGCCAGGGTGGAATTCACCCCTCCACTTT. Supplemented by reference TRBV18 and TRBJ1-6, the full variable domain reads NAGVMQNPRHLVRRRGQEARLRCSPMKGHSHVYWYRQLPEEGLKFMVYLQKENIIDESGMPKERFSAEFPKEGPSILRIQQVVRGDSAAYFCASSPQEPGWNSPLHFGNGTRLTVT.

The CDR3 DNA reads as TGTGCCAGCAGCCCCGGGGAGGAGCGGAAACTGTTTTTT. Translated, it gives CASSPGEERKLFF. The rearrangement links TRBV12-3 or TRBV12-4 to TRBJ1-4, with D uncertain. The CDR3 is made up of 13 amino acids. V lost 6 bases to trimming and J lost 11 bases, with 16 bases between them.

This clone was seen a single time. This rearrangement joins TRBV4-1 to TRBJ2-3, with TRBD2 matching over 8 bases. V dropped 2 bases and J dropped 3; count of bases not matched to a gene: 10. The CDR3 has 17 residues. In germline, CDR1 is MGHRA, CDR2 YSYEKL. The CDR3 loop is CASSQLLAGTVTDTQYF. The CDR3 nucleotides are TGCGCCAGCAGCCAATTGCTAGCGGGCACGGTGACAGATACGCAGTATTTT.

V gene TRBV19 combines with J gene TRBJ1-1, with D perhaps matching TRBD1 (6 bases). The CDR3 contains 15 residues. V shed 7 bases and J shed 2 bases, with 17 bases lying between them. Germline CDR1 and CDR2: LNHDA and SQIVND (reference sequence). The CDR3 nucleotides read TGTGCCAGTACCATGAAGGGGACAATTAACACTGAAGCTTTCTTT. It translates to CASTMKGTINTEAFF.